This T cell receptor (beta chain) comes out of a study of blood T cell repertoires in COVID-19. At the level of the study: In each case, the material was cDNA or gDNA derived from T cells, B-cell-depleted T cells, or PBMCs.

With V trimmed by 6 bases and J by 0 bases, 5 bases remained unmatched. Germline V gene sequence: CDR1 MNHEY, CDR2 SVGAGI. The CDR3 length is 15 residues. Assay: immunoSEQ multiplex PCR; the TCRdb copy retains only in-frame clones and omits some. The data show 150,000 or so clones, approximately 86% seen once. The sample comprised peripheral blood. The receptor was derived from a woman in her 70s with COVID-19, enrolled during active disease. V and J are TRBV6-5 and TRBJ2-1; 7 positions match TRBD1. The CDR3, as DNA: TGTGCCAGCAGCTCTGGACAGGTCTCCTACAATGAGCAGTTCTTC. It yields the protein CASSSGQVSYNEQFF.